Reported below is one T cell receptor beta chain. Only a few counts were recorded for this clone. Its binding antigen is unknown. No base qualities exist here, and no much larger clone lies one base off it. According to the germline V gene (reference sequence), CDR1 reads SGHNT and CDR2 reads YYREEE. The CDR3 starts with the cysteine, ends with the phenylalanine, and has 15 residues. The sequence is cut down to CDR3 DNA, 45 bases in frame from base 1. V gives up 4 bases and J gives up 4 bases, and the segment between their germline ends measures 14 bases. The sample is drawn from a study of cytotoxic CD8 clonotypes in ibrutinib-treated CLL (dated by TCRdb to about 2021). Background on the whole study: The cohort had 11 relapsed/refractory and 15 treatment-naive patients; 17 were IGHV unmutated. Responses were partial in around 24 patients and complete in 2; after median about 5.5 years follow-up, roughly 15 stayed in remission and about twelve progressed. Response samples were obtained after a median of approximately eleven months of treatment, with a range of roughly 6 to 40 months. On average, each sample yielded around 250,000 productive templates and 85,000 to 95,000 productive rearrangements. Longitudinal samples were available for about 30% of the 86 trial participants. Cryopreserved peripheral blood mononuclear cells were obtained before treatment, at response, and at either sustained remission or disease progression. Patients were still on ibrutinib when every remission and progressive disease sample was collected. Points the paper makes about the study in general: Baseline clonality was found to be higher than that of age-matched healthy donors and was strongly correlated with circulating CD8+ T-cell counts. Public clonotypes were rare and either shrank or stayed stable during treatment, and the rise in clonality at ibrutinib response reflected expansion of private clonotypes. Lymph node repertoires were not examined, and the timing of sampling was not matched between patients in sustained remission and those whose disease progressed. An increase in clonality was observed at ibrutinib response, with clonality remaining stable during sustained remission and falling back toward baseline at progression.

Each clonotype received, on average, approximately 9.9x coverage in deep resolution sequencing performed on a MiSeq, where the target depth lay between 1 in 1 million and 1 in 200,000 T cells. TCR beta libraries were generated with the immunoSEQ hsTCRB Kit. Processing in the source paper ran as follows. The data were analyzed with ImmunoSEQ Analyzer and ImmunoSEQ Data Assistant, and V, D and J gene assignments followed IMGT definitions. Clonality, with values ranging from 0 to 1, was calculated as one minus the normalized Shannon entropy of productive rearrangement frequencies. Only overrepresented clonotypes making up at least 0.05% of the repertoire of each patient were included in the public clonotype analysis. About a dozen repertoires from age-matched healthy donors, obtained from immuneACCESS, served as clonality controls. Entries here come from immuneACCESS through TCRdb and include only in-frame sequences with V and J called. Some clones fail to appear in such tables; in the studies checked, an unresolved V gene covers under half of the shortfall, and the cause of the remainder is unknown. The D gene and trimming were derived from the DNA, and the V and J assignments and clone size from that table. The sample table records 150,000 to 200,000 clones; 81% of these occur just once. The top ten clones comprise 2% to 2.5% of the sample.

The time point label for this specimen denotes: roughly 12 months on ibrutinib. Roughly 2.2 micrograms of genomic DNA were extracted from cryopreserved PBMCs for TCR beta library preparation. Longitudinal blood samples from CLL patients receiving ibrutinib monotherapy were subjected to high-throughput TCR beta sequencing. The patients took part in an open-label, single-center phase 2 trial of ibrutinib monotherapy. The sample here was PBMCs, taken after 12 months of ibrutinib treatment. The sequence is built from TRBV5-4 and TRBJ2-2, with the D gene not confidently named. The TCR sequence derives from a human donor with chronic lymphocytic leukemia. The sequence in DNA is TGTGCCAGCAGCCGTTCTGGGTCAGTCACCGGGGAGCTGTTTTTT. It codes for CASSRSGSVTGELFF.